These T cell receptor beta chains were read from a single sample in a study of OX40 agonist ivuxolimab in advanced cancers. The assay was immunoSEQ multiplex PCR, and TCRdb's table has in-frame clones only and misses some. Of some 69,000 clones listed, nearly 90% are singletons. Sequenced here: CD4+ or CD8+ T cells sorted from blood, sampled in a trial of the OX40 agonist ivuxolimab. Receptors originate from an adult with an advanced solid tumor such as melanoma, head and neck, liver or kidney cancer. CDR3s include the opening cysteine and the closing phenylalanine or tryptophan. D genes are given only for firm matches. Rows may omit the clone size; those that give it use once, few, many or a size class.

TRBJ1-2 . TRBV6-5 . 14 CASSYVGESYGYTF TGTGCCAGCAGTTACGTAGGGGAAAGCTATGGCTACACCTTC
TRBJ2-5 . TRBV11-2 . 14 CASSLLVGTETQYF TGTGCCAGCAGCTTATTGGTGGGAACGGAGACCCAGTACTTC
TRBJ2-2 TRBD1 TRBV28 . 17 CASSTPRDRGDTGELFF TGTGCCAGCAGTACCCCCCGGGACAGGGGGGACACCGGGGAGCTGTTTTTT
TRBJ2-3 . TRBV6-1 . 16 CASSEAGGPSTDTQYF TGTGCCAGCAGTGAAGCCGGCGGACCTAGCACAGATACGCAGTATTTT
TRBJ2-7 . TRBV5-1 few 14 CASSSLEATVEQYF TGCGCCAGCAGCTCTCTAGAAGCGACCGTCGAGCAGTACTTC
TRBJ1-1 TRBD1 TRBV4-3 few 14 CASSTQGVYTEAFF TGCGCCAGCAGCACACAGGGGGTGTACACTGAAGCTTTCTTT
TRBJ2-1 TRBD2 TRBV11-2 . 15 CASSTTSGKVSEQFF TGTGCCAGCAGTACGACTAGCGGGAAAGTCTCGGAGCAGTTCTTC
TRBJ2-7 TRBD2 TRBV4-3 . 16 CASSPPGTSGSYEQYF TGCGCCAGCAGCCCCCCGGGGACTAGCGGATCCTACGAGCAGTACTTC
TRBJ2-1 . TRBV20-1 . 11 CSARPRDQQFF TGCAGTGCTCGTCCCCGGGACCAGCAGTTCTTC
TRBJ2-5 TRBD2 TRBV5-1 . 15 CASSKLAGERETQYF TGCGCCAGCAGCAAACTAGCGGGAGAAAGAGAGACCCAGTACTTC
TRBJ2-7 . TRBV20-1 . 11 CSARGGYEQYF TGCAGTGCTAGAGGGGGATACGAGCAGTACTTC
TRBJ2-1 TRBD2 TRBV5-1 . 15 CASSLGSGEGNEQFF TGCGCCAGCAGCTTGGGAAGCGGGGAGGGTAATGAGCAGTTCTTC
TRBJ1-2 . TRBV10-1 few 15 CASSESLGASGGYTF TGCGCCAGCAGTGAGTCTTTGGGGGCGAGCGGTGGCTACACCTTC
TRBJ1-1 . TRBV6-5 . 14 CASSRQYVNTEAFF TGTGCCAGCAGCCGACAGTATGTTAACACTGAAGCTTTCTTT
TRBJ1-1 TRBD1 TRBV5-1 . 15 CASSQMGQGGTEAFF TGCGCCAGCAGCCAAATGGGACAGGGAGGAACTGAAGCTTTCTTT
TRBJ2-6 TRBD1 TRBV5-6 few 17 CASSLSGTGYGANVLTF TGTGCCAGCAGCTTATCCGGGACAGGGTACGGGGCCAACGTCCTGACTTTC
TRBJ1-5 . TRBV30 . 13 CAWNRQPYQPQHF TGTGCCTGGAACCGACAGCCCTATCAGCCCCAGCATTTT
TRBJ1-3 . TRBV6-5 once 14 CASSQDGSLSTIYF TGTGCCAGCAGCCAGGACGGATCCTTAAGCACCATATATTTT
TRBJ2-3 TRBD1 TRBV28 . 19 CASSLNRGSGKPGTDTQYF TGTGCCAGCAGTTTAAACAGGGGGAGTGGGAAGCCGGGCACAGATACGCAGTATTTT
TRBJ2-7 . TRBV5-6 few 12 CASSLWIYEQYF TGTGCCAGCAGCTTGTGGATATACGAGCAGTACTTC
TRBJ2-1 . TRBV6-1 . 13 CASSRKDLNEQFF TGTGCCAGCAGCAGGAAGGACCTTAATGAGCAGTTCTTC
TRBJ1-3 . TRBV19 . 14 CASSIRTAGNTIYF TGTGCCAGTAGTATCCGGACAGCCGGAAACACCATATATTTT
TRBJ2-3 . TRBV7-9 . 11 CASTPVNTQYF TGTGCCAGCACACCGGTAAATACGCAGTATTTT
TRBJ1-5 . TRBV4-2 . 16 CASSQEGRDSNQPQHF TGTGCCAGCAGCCAAGAAGGCAGAGATAGCAATCAGCCCCAGCATTTT
TRBJ2-1 . TRBV5-4 . 15 CASSWGERDTDEQFF TGTGCCAGCAGCTGGGGGGAGAGGGATACGGATGAGCAGTTCTTC
TRBJ1-5 . TRBV10-3 . 12 CAINSPNQPQHF TGTGCCATCAACAGTCCCAATCAGCCCCAGCATTTT
TRBJ2-1 TRBD2 TRBV7-2 . 15 CASSKTSGSLYEQFF TGTGCCAGCAGCAAGACTAGCGGGAGTCTCTATGAGCAGTTCTTC
TRBJ2-3 . TRBV7-2 . 15 CASSLGVLRTDTQYF TGTGCCAGCAGCTTGGGGGTCCTTCGCACAGATACGCAGTATTTT
TRBJ2-7 TRBD2 TRBV6-5 . 15 CASSYESGGIYEQYF TGTGCCAGCAGTTACGAGTCGGGAGGAATATACGAGCAGTACTTC
TRBJ1-2 . TRBV6-9 . 14 CASSYSREEVCYTF TGTGCCAGCAGTTACTCGAGAGAGGAGGTTTGCTACACCTTC
TRBJ1-3 . TRBV28 . 13 CASRNTPGNTIYF TGTGCCAGCAGAAATACTCCTGGAAACACCATATATTTT